The 7 T cell receptor beta chains given below trace back to one sample, sequenced in a study of blood T cell repertoires in COVID-19. Data came from immunoSEQ multiplex PCR; TCRdb stores just in-frame clones and leaves some out. The table has 70,000 to 100,000 clones, about 79% seen once. The sample consisted of peripheral blood. The receptor set was obtained from a woman aged 50 to 60 with acute or convalescent COVID-19.

A few counts support this clone. J is TRBJ2-1 and V is TRBV4-3; 7 bases are shared with TRBD2. Unmatched junction bases numbered 18, after V lost 0 bases and J lost 13 bases. The germline V gene has CDR1 LGHNA and CDR2 YSLEER. The CDR3 extends over 17 amino acids. As DNA, the CDR3 is TGCGCCAGCAGCCAAGATACCGGGACTACTGGCCTTTTGGGCCAGTTCTTC. Amino acids: CASSQDTGTTGLLGQFF.

This clone is a singleton in its sample. This rearrangement joins TRBV7-2 to TRBJ2-2; perhaps TRBD1 as D (5 bases). Per the germline V gene, CDR1 is SGHTA and CDR2 is FQGNSA. The V gene lost 1 base and the J gene lost 2 bases, with 8 bases spanning the gap. The CDR3 runs 15 residues. The CDR3 nucleotides read TGTGCCAGCAGCTTAGTTCAGGGAAACACCGGGGAGCTGTTTTTT. Amino acid sequence: CASSLVQGNTGELFF. The full variable domain, with the rest looked up from reference TRBV7-2 and TRBJ2-2, is GAGVSQSPSNKVTEKGKDVELRCDPISGHTALYWYRQSLGQGLEFLIYFQGNSAPDKSGLPSDRFSAERTGGSVSTLTIQRTQQEDSAVYLCASSLVQGNTGELFFGEGSRLTVL.

This clone was seen at least ten times. This chain joins TRBV27 and TRBJ1-2; possible D gene TRBD1, 5 bases. V was cut by 3 bases and J by 5 bases, with 10 bases left in between. The CDR3 runs to 13 residues. Germline CDR1 and CDR2: MNHEY and SMNVEV (reference sequence). The CDR3 nucleotides read TGTGCCAGCAGTTTGGGGCAGGGTTATGGCTACACCTTC. Translated, it gives CASSLGQGYGYTF.

This clone occurred a few times. V and J are TRBV18 and TRBJ2-1, with 12 bases fitting TRBD1. CDR1 KGHSH and CDR2 LQKENI come from the germline V gene. This CDR3 spans 13 amino acids. V shed 7 bases, J shed 15 bases, and the junction held 10 bases outside the gene matches. CDR3 region: CASLYSGTGGLFF. The CDR3 coding sequence is TGTGCCAGCTTATACTCCGGGACAGGGGGCCTGTTCTTC.

This chain joins TRBV5-1 and TRBJ2-3; D gene ambiguous. The CDR3 spans 14 residues. The V gene lost 1 base and the J gene lost 6 bases, with 12 bases spanning the gap. CDR1 is SGHRS and CDR2 is YFSETQ in the germline V gene. The DNA of the CDR3 is TGCGCCAGCAGCTTGCCGGATAGCTTGGATACGCAGTATTTT. Its protein is CASSLPDSLDTQYF.

This clone has a single count. This chain joins TRBV28 and TRBJ2-1, with D tentatively TRBD2 (5 bases). The V and J ends lost 2 bases and 7 bases respectively, with 21 bases between them. The CDR3 is made up of 17 amino acids. Germline V gives CDR1 MDHEN, CDR2 SYDVKM. In DNA, the CDR3 is TGTGCCAGCAGTTTACGAGATATAGGAATAAGAGGGAATGAGCAGTTCTTC. Its translation: CASSLRDIGIRGNEQFF.

For the CDR3, the DNA is TGTGCCAGCAGCTTGGGGGCGTCCTACGAGCAGTACTTC. It translates to CASSLGASYEQYF. This chain uses TRBV5-6 with TRBJ2-7, with D unresolved. V was trimmed by 0 bases and J by 1 base, leaving 5 bases between them. The germline V gene encodes CDR1 SGHDT and CDR2 YYEEEE. This CDR3 comprises 13 residues.